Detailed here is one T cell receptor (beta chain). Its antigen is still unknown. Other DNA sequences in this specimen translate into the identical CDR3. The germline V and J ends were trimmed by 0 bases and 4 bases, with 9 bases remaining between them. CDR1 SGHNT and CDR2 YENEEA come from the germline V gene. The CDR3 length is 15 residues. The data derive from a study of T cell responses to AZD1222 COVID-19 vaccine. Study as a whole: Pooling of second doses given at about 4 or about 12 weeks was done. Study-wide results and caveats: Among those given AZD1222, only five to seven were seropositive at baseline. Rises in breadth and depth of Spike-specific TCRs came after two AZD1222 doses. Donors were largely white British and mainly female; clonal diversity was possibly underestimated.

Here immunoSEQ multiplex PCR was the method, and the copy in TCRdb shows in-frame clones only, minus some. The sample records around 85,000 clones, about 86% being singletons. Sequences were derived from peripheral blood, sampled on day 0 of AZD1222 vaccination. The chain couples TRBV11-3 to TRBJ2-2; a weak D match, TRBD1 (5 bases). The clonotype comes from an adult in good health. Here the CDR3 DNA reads TGTGCCAGCAGCTTAGACCAGGGCGGCACCGGGGAGCTGTTTTTT. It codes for CASSLDQGGTGELFF.